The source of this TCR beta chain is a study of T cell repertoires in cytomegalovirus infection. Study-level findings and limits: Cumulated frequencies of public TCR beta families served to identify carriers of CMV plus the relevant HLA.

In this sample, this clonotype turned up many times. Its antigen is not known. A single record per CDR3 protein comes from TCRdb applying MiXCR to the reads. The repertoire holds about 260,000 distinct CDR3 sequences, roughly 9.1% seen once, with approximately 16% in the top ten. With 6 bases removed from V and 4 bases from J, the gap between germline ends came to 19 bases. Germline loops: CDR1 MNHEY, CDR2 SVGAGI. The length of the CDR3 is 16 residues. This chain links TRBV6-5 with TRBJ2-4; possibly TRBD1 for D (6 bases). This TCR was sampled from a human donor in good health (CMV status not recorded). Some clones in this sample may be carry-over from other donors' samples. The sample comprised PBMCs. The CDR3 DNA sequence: TGTGCCAGCAGCCGGGATCACCGGACAGCGAAAAACATTCAGTACTTC. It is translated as CASSRDHRTAKNIQYF.